Only one count was recorded for the clone carrying this T cell receptor (beta chain). The CDR3 extends over 13 amino acids. Per the germline V gene, CDR1 is MGHDK and CDR2 is SYGVNS. V was pared by 5 bases and J by 8 bases, with 13 bases between. The data belong to a study of blood T cell repertoires in COVID-19. Study information: Samples representing acute and convalescent COVID-19 were sourced from the United States, Italy and Spain. PBMCs, B-cell-depleted T cells, or T cells were the source of the cDNA or gDNA that made up the material.

Per the original data handling: Nucleated cell counts were estimated from reference gene primer amplification. Only in-frame clones appear in the TCRdb table, and some are missing; sequencing was by immunoSEQ multiplex PCR. V, J and clone size are taken as reported in that table, and D and trimming were inferred from the DNA itself. The sample lists roughly 200,000 clones; about 87% were seen once. This chain links TRBV25-1 with TRBJ2-1; possible D gene TRBD1, 6 bases. The TCR sequence derives from a man aged 35 to 55 with active or convalescent COVID-19. The sample consisted of peripheral blood. The CDR3 here is CASSKQGVDEQFF. The CDR3, as DNA: TGTGCCAGCAGTAAACAGGGTGTCGATGAGCAGTTCTTC. Complete variable domain (other parts from reference TRBV25-1 and TRBJ2-1): EADIYQTPRYLVIGTGKKITLECSQTMGHDKMYWYQQDPGMELHLIHYSYGVNSTEKGDLSSESTVSRIRTEHFPLTLESARPSHTSQYLCASSKQGVDEQFFGPGTRLTVL.